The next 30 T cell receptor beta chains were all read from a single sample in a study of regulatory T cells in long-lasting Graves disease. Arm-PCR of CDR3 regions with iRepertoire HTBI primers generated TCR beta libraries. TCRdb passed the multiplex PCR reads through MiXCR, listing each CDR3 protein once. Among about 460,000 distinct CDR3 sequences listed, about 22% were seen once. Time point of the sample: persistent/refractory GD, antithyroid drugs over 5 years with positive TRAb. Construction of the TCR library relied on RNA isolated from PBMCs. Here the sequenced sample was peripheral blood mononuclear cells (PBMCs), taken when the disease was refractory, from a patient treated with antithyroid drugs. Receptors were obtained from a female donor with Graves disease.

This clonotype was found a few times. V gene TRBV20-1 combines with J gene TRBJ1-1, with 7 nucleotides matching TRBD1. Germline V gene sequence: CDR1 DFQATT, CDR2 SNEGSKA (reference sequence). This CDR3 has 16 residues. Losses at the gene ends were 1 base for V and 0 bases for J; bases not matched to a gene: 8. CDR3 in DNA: TGCAGTGCTAGAGGGAGGGGGCGGTTATTGAACACTGAAGCTTTCTTT. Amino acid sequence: CSARGRGRLLNTEAFF.

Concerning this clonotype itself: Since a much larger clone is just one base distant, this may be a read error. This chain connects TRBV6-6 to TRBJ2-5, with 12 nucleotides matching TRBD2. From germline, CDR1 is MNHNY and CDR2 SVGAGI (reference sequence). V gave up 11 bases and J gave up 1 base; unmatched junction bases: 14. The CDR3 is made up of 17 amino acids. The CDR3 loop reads CAGSVRLAGGRQETQYF. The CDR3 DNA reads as TGTGCCGGCTCCGTTCGGCTAGCGGGAGGGCGCCAAGAGACCCAGTACTTC.

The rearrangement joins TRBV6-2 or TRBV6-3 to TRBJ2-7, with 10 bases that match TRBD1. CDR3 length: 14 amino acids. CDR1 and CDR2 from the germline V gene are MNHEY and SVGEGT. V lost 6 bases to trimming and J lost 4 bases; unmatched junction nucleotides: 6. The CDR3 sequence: CASSTGTGVYEQYF. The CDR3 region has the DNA TGTGCCAGCAGCACCGGGACAGGGGTTTACGAGCAGTACTTC.

CDR3 protein: CSVEDEGRKDTQYF. CDR3 DNA: TGCAGCGTTGAAGATGAAGGGAGGAAGGATACGCAGTATTTT. This chain links TRBV29-1 with TRBJ2-3; TRBD2 is a possible D gene (6 bases). V was shortened by 0 bases and J by 6 bases, with 13 bases between the two germline ends. This CDR3 has 14 amino acids. Per germline, CDR1 SQVTM and CDR2 ANQGSEA.

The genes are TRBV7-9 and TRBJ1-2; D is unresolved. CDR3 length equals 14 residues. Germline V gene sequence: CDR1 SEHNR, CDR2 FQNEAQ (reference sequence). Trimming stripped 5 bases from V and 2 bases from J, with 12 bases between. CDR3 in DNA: TGTGCCAGCAGCCCCCGGGTAACCAACTATGGCTACACCTTC. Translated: CASSPRVTNYGYTF.

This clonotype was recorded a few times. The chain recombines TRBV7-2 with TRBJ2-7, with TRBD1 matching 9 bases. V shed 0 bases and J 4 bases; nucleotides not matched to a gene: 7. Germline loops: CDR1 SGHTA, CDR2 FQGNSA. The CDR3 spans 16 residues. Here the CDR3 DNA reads TGTGCCAGCAGCTTAGCGATGCCGGGACAGGGATACGAGCAGTACTTC. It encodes CASSLAMPGQGYEQYF.

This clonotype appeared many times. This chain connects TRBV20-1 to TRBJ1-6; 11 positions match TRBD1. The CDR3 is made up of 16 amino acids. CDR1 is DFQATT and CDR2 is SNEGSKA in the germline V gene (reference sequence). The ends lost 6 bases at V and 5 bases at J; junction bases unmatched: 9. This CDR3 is CSAWTGGAADNSPLHF. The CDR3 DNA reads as TGCAGTGCCTGGACAGGGGGCGCGGCCGATAATTCACCCCTCCACTTT.

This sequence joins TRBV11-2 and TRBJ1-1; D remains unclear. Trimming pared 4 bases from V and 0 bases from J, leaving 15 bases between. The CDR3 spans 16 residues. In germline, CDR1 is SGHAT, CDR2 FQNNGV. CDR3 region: CASSSTRPGLNTEAFF. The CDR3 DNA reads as TGTGCCAGCAGCTCGACCCGGCCGGGGTTGAACACTGAAGCTTTCTTT.

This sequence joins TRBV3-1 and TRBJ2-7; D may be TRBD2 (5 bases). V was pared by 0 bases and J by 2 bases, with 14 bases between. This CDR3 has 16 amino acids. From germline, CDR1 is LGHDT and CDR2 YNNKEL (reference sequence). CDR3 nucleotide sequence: TGTGCCAGCAGCCAAGATGCCCTAGCTGGCGCCTACGAGCAGTACTTC. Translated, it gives CASSQDALAGAYEQYF.

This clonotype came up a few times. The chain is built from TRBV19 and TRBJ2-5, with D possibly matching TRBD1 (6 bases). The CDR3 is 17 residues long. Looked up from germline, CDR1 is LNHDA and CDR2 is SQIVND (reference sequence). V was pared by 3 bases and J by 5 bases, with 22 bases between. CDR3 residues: CASSIGPGTKTRETQYF. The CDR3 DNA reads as TGTGCCAGTAGTATTGGCCCCGGGACAAAGACAAGGGAGACCCAGTACTTC.

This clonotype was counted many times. CDR3 DNA sequence: TGTGCCAGCAGCTCCCGGGTCCCGCGGTGGGAGTACACCTTC. Translation gives CASSSRVPRWEYTF. This sequence joins TRBV7-2 and TRBJ1-2; D is unresolved. Trimming shortened V by 4 bases and J by 11 bases, and 20 bases separated the two germline ends. This CDR3 region has 14 residues. CDR1 SGHTA and CDR2 FQGNSA come from the germline V gene.

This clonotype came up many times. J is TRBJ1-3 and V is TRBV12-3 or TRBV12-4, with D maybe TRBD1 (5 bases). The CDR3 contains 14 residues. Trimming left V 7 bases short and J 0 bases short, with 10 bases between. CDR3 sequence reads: CASTTRASGNTIYF. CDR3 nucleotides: TGTGCCAGCACCACCAGGGCCTCTGGAAACACCATATATTTT.

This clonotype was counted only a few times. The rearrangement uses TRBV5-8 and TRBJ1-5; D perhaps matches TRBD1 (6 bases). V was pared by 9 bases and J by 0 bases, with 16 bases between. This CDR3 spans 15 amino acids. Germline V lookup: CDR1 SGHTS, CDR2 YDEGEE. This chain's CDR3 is CATTGGADSNQPQHF. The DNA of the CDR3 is TGTGCCACGACGGGGGGCGCAGATAGCAATCAGCCCCAGCATTTT.

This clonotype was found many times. Written as DNA, the CDR3 is TGTGCCAGCAGCTTAAACGTTATCAACACTGAAGCTTTCTTT. This codes for CASSLNVINTEAFF. The chain links TRBV7-2 to TRBJ1-1, with D uncertain. Between the trimmed V and J ends, which lost 2 bases and 2 bases, there was a span of 9 bases. Germline lookup yields CDR1 SGHTA and CDR2 FQGNSA. The CDR3 sequence is 14 residues long.

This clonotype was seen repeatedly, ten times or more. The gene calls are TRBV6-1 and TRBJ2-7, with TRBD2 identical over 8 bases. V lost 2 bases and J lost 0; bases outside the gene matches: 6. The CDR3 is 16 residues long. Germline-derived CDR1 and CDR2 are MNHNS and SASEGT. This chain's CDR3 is CASSEWGGGSSYEQYF. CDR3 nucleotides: TGTGCCAGCAGTGAATGGGGCGGGGGGAGCTCCTACGAGCAGTACTTC.

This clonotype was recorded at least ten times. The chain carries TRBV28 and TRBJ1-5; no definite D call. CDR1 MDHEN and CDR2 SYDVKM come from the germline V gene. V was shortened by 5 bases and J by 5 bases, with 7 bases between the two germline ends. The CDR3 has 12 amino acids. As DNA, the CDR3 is TGTGCCAGCAGTGGGCCGGATCAGCCCCAGCATTTT. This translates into CASSGPDQPQHF.

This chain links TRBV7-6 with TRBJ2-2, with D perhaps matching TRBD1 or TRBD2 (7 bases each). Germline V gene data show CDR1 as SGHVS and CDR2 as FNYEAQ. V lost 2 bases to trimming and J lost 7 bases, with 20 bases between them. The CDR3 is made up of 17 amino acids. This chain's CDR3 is CASSLSRSSGGGGELFF. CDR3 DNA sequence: TGTGCCAGCAGCTTATCGCGATCATCAGGGGGGGGCGGGGAGCTGTTTTTT. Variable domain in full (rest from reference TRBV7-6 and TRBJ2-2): GAGVSQSPRYKVTKRGQDVALRCDPISGHVSLYWYRQALGQGPEFLTYFNYEAQQDKSGLPNDRFSAERPEGSISTLTIQRTEQRDSAMYRCASSLSRSSGGGGELFFGEGSRLTVL.

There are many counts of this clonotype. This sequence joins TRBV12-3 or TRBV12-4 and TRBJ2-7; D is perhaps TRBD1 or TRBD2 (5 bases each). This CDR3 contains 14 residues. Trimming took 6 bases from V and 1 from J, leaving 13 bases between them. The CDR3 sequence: CASSLPGPSYEQYF. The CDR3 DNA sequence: TGTGCCAGCAGCTTACCGGGACCTTCCTACGAGCAGTACTTC.

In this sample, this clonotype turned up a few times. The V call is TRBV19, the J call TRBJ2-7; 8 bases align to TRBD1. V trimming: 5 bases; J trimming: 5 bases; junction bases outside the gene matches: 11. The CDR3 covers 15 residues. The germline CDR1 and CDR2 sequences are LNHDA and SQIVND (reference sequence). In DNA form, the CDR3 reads TGTGCCAGTAGTCTCAACAGGGGGAGTTCCGACGAGCAGTACTTC. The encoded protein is CASSLNRGSSDEQYF.

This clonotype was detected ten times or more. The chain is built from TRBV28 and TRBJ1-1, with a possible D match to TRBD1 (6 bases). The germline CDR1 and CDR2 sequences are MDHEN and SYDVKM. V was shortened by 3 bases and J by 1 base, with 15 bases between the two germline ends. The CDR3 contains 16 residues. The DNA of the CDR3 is TGTGCCAGCAGTTTCGGTTTACGGGGGCGGAACACTGAAGCTTTCTTT. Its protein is CASSFGLRGRNTEAFF.

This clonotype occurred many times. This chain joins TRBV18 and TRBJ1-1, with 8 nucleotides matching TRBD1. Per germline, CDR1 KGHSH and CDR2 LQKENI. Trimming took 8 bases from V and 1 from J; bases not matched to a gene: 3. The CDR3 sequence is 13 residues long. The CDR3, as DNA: TGTGCCAGCAGCGGACAGGGGAACACTGAAGCTTTCTTT. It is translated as CASSGQGNTEAFF.

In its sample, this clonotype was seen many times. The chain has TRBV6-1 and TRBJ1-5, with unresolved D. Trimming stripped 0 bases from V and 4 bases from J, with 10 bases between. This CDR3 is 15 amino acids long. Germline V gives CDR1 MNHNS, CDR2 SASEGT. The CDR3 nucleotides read TGTGCCAGCAGTGAAGCTCAGACAATAAATCAGCCCCAGCATTTT. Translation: CASSEAQTINQPQHF.

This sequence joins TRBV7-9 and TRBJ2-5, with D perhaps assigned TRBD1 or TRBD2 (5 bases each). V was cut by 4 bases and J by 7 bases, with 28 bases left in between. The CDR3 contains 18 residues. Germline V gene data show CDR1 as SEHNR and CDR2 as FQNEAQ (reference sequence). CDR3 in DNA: TGTGCCAGCAGCTCAGACGACGGGGCCAACTGGTTGGAGTGGACCCAGTACTTC. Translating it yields CASSSDDGANWLEWTQYF.

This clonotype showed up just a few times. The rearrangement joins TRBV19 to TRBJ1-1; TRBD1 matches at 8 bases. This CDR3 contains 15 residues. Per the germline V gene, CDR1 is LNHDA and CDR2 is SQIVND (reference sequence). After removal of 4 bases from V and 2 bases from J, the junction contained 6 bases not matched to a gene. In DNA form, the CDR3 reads TGTGCCAGTAGTAAACGGACAGGGTTTAACACTGAAGCTTTCTTT. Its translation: CASSKRTGFNTEAFF. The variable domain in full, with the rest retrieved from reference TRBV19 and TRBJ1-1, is DGGITQSPKYLFRKEGQNVTLSCEQNLNHDAMYWYRQDPGQGLRLIYYSQIVNDFQKGDIAEGYSVSREKKESFPLTVTSAQKNPTAFYLCASSKRTGFNTEAFFGQGTRLTVV.

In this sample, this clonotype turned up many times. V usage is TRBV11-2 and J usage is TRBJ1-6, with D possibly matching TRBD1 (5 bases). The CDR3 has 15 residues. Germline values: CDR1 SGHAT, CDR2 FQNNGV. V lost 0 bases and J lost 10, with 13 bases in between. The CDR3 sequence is CASSLDQGTTSPLHF. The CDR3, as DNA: TGTGCCAGCAGCTTAGATCAGGGAACCACCTCACCCCTCCACTTT.

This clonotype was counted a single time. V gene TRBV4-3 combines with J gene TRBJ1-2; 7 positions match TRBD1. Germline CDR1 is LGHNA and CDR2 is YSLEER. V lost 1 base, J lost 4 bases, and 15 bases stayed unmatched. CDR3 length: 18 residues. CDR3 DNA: TGCGCCAGCAGCCAAGGACTCCCGGGACAGCCACTACCCTATGGCTACACCTTC. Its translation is CASSQGLPGQPLPYGYTF.

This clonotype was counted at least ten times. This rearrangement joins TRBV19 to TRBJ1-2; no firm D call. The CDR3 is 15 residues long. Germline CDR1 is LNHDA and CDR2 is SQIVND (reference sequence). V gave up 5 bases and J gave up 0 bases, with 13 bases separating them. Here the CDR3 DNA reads TGTGCCAGTAGTGTCTTTTGGGAGACTAACTATGGCTACACCTTC. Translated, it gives CASSVFWETNYGYTF. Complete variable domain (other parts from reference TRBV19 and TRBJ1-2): DGGITQSPKYLFRKEGQNVTLSCEQNLNHDAMYWYRQDPGQGLRLIYYSQIVNDFQKGDIAEGYSVSREKKESFPLTVTSAQKNPTAFYLCASSVFWETNYGYTFGSGTRLTVV.

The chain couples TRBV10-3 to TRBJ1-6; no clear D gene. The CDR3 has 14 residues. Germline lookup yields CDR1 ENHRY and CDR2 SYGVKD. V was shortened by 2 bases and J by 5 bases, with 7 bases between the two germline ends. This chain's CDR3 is CAISEGEDNSPLHF. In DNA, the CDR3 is TGTGCCATCAGTGAGGGGGAGGATAATTCACCCCTCCACTTT.

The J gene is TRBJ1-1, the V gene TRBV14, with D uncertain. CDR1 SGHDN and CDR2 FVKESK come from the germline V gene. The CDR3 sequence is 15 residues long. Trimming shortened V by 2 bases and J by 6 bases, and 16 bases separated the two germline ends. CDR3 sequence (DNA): TGTGCCAGCAGCCAACCCCCCGCTGGCATTGCTGAAGCTTTCTTT. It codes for CASSQPPAGIAEAFF. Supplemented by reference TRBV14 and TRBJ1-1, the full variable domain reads EAGVTQFPSHSVIEKGQTVTLRCDPISGHDNLYWYRRVMGKEIKFLLHFVKESKQDESGMPNNRFLAERTGGTYSTLKVQPAELEDSGVYFCASSQPPAGIAEAFFGQGTRLTVV.

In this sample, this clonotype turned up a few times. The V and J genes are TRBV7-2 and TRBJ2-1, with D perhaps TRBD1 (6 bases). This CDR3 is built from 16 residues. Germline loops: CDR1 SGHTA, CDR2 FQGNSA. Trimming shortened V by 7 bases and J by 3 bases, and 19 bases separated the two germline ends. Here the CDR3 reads CASTQGPPNLYNEQFF. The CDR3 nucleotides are TGTGCCAGCACACAGGGCCCCCCAAATCTCTACAATGAGCAGTTCTTC. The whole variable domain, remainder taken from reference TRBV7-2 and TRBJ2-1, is GAGVSQSPSNKVTEKGKDVELRCDPISGHTALYWYRQSLGQGLEFLIYFQGNSAPDKSGLPSDRFSAERTGGSVSTLTIQRTQQEDSAVYLCASTQGPPNLYNEQFFGPGTRLTVL.